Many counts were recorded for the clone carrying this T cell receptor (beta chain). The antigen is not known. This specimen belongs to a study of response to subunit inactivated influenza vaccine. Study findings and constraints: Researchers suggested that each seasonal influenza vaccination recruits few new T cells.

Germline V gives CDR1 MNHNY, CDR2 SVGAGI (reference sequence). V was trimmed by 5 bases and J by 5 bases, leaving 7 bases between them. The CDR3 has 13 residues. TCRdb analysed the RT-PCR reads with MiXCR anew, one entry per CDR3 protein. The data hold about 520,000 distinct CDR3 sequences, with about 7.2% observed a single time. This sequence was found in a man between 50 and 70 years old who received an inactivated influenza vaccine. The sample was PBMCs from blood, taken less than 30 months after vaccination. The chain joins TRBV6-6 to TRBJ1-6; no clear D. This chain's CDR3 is CASSPRDNSPLHF. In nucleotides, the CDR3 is TGTGCCAGCAGTCCCCGTGATAATTCACCCCTCCACTTT.